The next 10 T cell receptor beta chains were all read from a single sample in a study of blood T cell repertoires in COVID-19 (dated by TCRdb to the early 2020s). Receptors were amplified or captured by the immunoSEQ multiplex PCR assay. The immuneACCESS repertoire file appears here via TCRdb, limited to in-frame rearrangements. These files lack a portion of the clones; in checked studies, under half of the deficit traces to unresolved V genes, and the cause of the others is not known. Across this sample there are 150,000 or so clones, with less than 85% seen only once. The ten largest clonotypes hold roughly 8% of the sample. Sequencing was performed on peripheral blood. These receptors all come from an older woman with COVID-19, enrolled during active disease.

The CDR3 reads CASSLGAGEADTQYF. The DNA of the CDR3 is TGTGCCAGCAGCTTAGGAGCGGGAGAAGCAGATACGCAGTATTTT. V gene TRBV7-2 combines with J gene TRBJ2-3, with TRBD2 matching 8 bases. The length of the CDR3 is 15 residues. Germline V gene sequence: CDR1 SGHTA, CDR2 FQGNSA. V was clipped by 1 base and J by 4 bases; unmatched bases: 4.

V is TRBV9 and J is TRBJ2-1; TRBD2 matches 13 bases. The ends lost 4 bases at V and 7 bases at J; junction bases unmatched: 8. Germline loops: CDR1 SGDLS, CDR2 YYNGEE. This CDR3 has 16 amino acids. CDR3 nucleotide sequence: TGTGCCAGCAGCCCGTGGGGGGGACTAGCGGGAAATGAGCAGTTCTTC. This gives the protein CASSPWGGLAGNEQFF.

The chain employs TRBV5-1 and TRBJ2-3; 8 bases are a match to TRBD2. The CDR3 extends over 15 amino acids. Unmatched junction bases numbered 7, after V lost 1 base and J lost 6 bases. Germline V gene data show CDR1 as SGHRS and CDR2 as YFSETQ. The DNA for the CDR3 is TGCGCCAGCAGCTTGAGGTCTAGCGGGCCTGATACGCAGTATTTT. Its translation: CASSLRSSGPDTQYF.

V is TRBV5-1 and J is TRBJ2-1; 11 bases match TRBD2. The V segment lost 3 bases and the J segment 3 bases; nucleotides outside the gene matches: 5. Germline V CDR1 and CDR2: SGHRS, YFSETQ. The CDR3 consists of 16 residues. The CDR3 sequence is CASSSEGLADYNEQFF. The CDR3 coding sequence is TGCGCCAGCAGCTCCGAGGGACTAGCGGACTACAATGAGCAGTTCTTC.

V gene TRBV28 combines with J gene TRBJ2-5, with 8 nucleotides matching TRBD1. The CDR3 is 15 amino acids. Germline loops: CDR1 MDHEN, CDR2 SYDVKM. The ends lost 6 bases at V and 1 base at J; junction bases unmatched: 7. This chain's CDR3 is CASRPGQGGQETQYF. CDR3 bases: TGTGCCAGCAGGCCTGGACAGGGAGGCCAAGAGACCCAGTACTTC.

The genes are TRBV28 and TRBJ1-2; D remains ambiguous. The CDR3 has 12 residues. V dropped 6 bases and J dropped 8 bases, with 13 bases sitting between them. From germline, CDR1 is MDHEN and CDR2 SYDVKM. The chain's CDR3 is CASRRTAWGYTF. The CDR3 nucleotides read TGTGCCAGCAGGAGAACAGCATGGGGCTACACCTTC.

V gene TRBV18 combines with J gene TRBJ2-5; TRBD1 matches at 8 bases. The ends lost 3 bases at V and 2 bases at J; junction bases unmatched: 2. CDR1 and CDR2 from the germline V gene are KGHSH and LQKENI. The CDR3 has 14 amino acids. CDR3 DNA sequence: TGTGCCAGCTCACCCGACAGGGGTCAAGAGACCCAGTACTTC. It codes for CASSPDRGQETQYF.

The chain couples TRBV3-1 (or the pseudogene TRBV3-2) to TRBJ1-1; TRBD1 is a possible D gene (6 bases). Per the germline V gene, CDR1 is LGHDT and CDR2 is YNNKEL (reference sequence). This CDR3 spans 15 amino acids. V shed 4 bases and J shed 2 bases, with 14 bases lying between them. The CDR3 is CASSPNYRVNTEAFF. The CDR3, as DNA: TGTGCCAGCAGCCCGAATTACAGGGTAAACACTGAAGCTTTCTTT.

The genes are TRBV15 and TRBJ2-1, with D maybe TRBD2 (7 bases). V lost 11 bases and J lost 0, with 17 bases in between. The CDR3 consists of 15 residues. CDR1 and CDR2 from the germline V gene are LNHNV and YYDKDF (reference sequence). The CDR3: CASQSRGGSYNEQFF. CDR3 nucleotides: TGTGCCTCTCAATCAAGGGGGGGCTCCTACAATGAGCAGTTCTTC.

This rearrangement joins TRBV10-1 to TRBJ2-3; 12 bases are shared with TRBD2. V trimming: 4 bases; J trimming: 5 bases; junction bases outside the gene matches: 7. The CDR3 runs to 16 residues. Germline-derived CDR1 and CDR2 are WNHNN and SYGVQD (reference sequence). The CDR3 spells CASSVNPSGGVDTQYF. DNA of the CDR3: TGCGCCAGCAGTGTAAACCCTAGCGGGGGGGTAGATACGCAGTATTTT.